The source of this T cell receptor beta chain is a study of identical twins. A template switching step contributed a universal primer site, while unique molecular identifiers were present in the cDNA. Each CDR3 protein is one row after TCRdb ran MiXCR on the 5' RACE reads. The sample has 540,000 or so distinct CDR3 sequences, 20% to 25% seen once. About this clonotype: Its specificity is not known.

CDR1 is MDHEN, CDR2 SYDVKM, per germline. CDR3 length: 11 residues. V lost 7 bases and J lost 9, with 10 bases in between. Whole-study results and caveats: Twins shared beta out-of-frame sequences in excess, but this excess was weaker. Alpha sequences out of frame and shared by twins had excess low generation probability.

The data also belong to a second study, concerning yellow fever vaccine responses in identical twins.

The clonotype originates from a young woman in good health. The chain links TRBV28 to TRBJ2-1; D unresolved. Sample: CD4+ T cells sorted from blood. CDR3 residues: CASNLYGEQFF. In DNA form, the CDR3 reads TGTGCCAGCAACTTGTATGGTGAGCAGTTCTTC.